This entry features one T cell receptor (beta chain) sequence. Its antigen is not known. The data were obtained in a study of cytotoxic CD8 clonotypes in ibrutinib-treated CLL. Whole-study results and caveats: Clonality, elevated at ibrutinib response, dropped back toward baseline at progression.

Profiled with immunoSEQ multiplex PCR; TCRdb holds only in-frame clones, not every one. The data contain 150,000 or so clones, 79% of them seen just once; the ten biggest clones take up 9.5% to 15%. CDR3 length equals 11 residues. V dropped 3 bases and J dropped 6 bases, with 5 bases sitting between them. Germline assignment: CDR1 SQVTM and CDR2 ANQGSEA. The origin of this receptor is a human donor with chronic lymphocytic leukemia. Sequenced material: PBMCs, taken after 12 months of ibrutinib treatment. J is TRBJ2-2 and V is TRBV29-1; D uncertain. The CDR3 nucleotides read TGCAGCGTTGATGGTTCCGGGGAGCTGTTTTTT. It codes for CSVDGSGELFF.